This TCR beta chain was recorded in a study of naive and memory T cell subsets. General study results and limits: Activation and differentiation may alter RNA-based TCR counts.

The beta constant-region primer was an equimolar mix of two oligonucleotides covering TRBC1 and TRBC2. TCRdb re-called the UMI-ligation and nested PCR reads with MiXCR, one entry per CDR3 protein. The sample shows 81,000 or so distinct CDR3 sequences, 7% of them seen only once. CD4+ T cell IFNgamma after overnight CMV lysate exposure gave donor CMV status. Cells stained for CD3, CD4, CD8, CD45RA and CD27 were sorted into four subsets. This clonotype came up a few times. Its antigen remains unidentified. V was cut by 4 bases and J by 3 bases, with 13 bases left in between. The CDR3 length is 14 residues. Germline values: CDR1 SNHLY, CDR2 FYNNEI.

The clonotype comes from a human donor in good health. This rearrangement joins TRBV2 to TRBJ2-7; a possible D gene is TRBD2 (7 bases). Source material: central memory CD4+ T cells from blood. The CDR3 bases are TGTGCCAGCAGTGGGGGGGGCGAACTCTACGAGCAGTACTTC. This translates into CASSGGGELYEQYF.